One and the same sample provided the 10 T cell receptor beta chains below, sequenced in a study of blood T cell repertoires in COVID-19. Profiling relied on immunoSEQ multiplex PCR, and the TCRdb table lists in-frame clones only, not all of them. In the table there are around 120,000 clones, over 80% of which are singletons. Sequenced material: peripheral blood. The receptor source for this set is a woman aged 70 to 79 with acute or convalescent COVID-19.

This chain uses TRBV24-1 with TRBJ1-1; tentative D call: TRBD1 (6 bases). V lost 7 bases to trimming and J lost 4 bases, with 21 bases between them. The CDR3 is 16 amino acids. Germline V gene lookup returns CDR1 KGHDR and CDR2 SFDVKD. The chain's CDR3 is CATSHSRGGLGTEAFF. CDR3 DNA sequence: TGTGCCACCAGCCACTCCCGGGGGGGGCTAGGCACTGAAGCTTTCTTT.

The chain has TRBV18 and TRBJ1-2, with a possible D match to TRBD1 (5 bases). From germline, CDR1 is KGHSH and CDR2 LQKENI. The CDR3 loop spans 14 amino acids. Trimming took 2 bases from V and 2 from J, leaving 9 bases between them. The CDR3 here is CASSPGAENYGYTF. For the CDR3, the DNA is TGTGCCAGCTCACCAGGGGCAGAGAACTATGGCTACACCTTC.

The chain uses TRBV28 and TRBJ1-5; 8 bases are a match to TRBD1. This CDR3 spans 14 amino acids. V trimming: 7 bases; J trimming: 2 bases; junction bases outside the gene matches: 4. Germline CDR1 is MDHEN and CDR2 is SYDVKM. Written as DNA, the CDR3 is TGTGCCAGCACCCTGGGACAGGGCAATCAGCCCCAGCATTTT. It specifies CASTLGQGNQPQHF.

The genes are TRBV5-6 and TRBJ1-6; D unresolved. The V end lost 4 bases, the J end lost 6 bases, and 8 bases lay between the germline ends. CDR3 size: 13 residues. Germline assignment: CDR1 SGHDT and CDR2 YYEEEE. The CDR3 loop reads CASSLERNSPLHF. CDR3 coding DNA: TGTGCCAGCAGCCTAGAACGTAATTCACCCCTCCACTTT. Using reference TRBV5-6 and TRBJ1-6 for the parts outside the CDR3, the full variable domain is DAGVTQSPTHLIKTRGQQVTLRCSPKSGHDTVSWYQQALGQGPQFIFQYYEEEERQRGNFPDRFSGHQFPNYSSELNVNALLLGDSALYLCASSLERNSPLHFGNGTRLTVT.

The V gene is TRBV6-5, the J gene TRBJ1-3; D is unresolved. The length of the CDR3 is 15 residues. Deletions cut 4 bases from V and 0 bases from J, with 10 bases between. Germline CDR1 and CDR2: MNHEY and SVGAGI. The CDR3 sequence: CASSSNGFSGNTIYF. As DNA, the CDR3 is TGTGCCAGCAGTTCCAACGGTTTCTCTGGAAACACCATATATTTT.

The V call is TRBV7-2, the J call TRBJ2-2; 7 bases map to TRBD2. V shed 3 bases and J 7 bases; nucleotides not matched to a gene: 5. The CDR3 consists of 14 residues. From germline, CDR1 is SGHTA and CDR2 FQGNSA. The DNA for the CDR3 is TGTGCCAGCAGCTTTGGACTAGGGAGCGGGGAGCTGTTTTTT. Its translation: CASSFGLGSGELFF.

The chain carries TRBV5-4 and TRBJ2-5, with 8 bases identical to TRBD1. Germline values: CDR1 SGHNT, CDR2 YYREEE (reference sequence). V lost 4 bases, J lost 7 bases, and 9 bases stayed unmatched. CDR3 length: 14 residues. The CDR3 DNA sequence: TGTGCCAGCAGCCACGACAGGGGCCTCGGGACCCAGTACTTC. Protein product: CASSHDRGLGTQYF. Filled out from reference TRBV5-4 and TRBJ2-5, the complete variable domain reads ETGVTQSPTHLIKTRGQQVTLRCSSQSGHNTVSWYQQALGQGPQFIFQYYREEENGRGNFPPRFSGLQFPNYSSELNVNALELDDSALYLCASSHDRGLGTQYFGPGTRLLVL.

J is TRBJ2-2 and V is TRBV30, with no clear D. The V end was cut by 4 bases, the J end by 0 bases, with 15 bases between. Germline CDR1 and CDR2: GTSNPN and SVGIG (reference sequence). This CDR3 comprises 16 residues. The CDR3 protein is CAWTPLRPSNTGELFF. The CDR3 region has the DNA TGTGCCTGGACCCCCCTCAGGCCTTCGAACACCGGGGAGCTGTTTTTT.

The chain uses TRBV7-2 and TRBJ1-2, with D tentatively TRBD1 (6 bases). CDR3 size: 16 residues. The ends were cut back, 1 base at V and 4 bases at J, with 16 bases in the middle. Germline-derived CDR1 and CDR2 are SGHTA and FQGNSA. The CDR3 region is CASSLGGGGAGYGYTF. The CDR3 nucleotides are TGTGCCAGCAGCTTAGGTGGTGGGGGCGCAGGCTATGGCTACACCTTC. The whole variable domain, filled in from reference TRBV7-2 and TRBJ1-2, reads GAGVSQSPSNKVTEKGKDVELRCDPISGHTALYWYRQSLGQGLEFLIYFQGNSAPDKSGLPSDRFSAERTGGSVSTLTIQRTQQEDSAVYLCASSLGGGGAGYGYTFGSGTRLTVV.

The chain links TRBV3-1 (or the pseudogene TRBV3-2) to TRBJ2-1; the D is unclear. Germline V gene sequence: CDR1 LGHDT, CDR2 YNNKEL (reference sequence). The CDR3 is made up of 13 amino acids. V shed 1 base and J shed 6 bases, with 7 bases lying between them. The CDR3 reads CASSQALSNEQFF. The DNA of the CDR3 is TGTGCCAGCAGCCAAGCTCTCTCCAATGAGCAGTTCTTC.